This T cell receptor beta chain is from a study of radiation and T cells in renal cell carcinoma (dated by TCRdb to about 2020). About the investigation overall: Samples were obtained from a clinical trial, in which 15 Gy stereotactic body radiation therapy was delivered to primary renal cell carcinomas and nephrectomy was performed 4 weeks later. Across all 50 or so samples, 4,016,671 unique CDR3 nucleotide sequences encoding 2 million to 3 million unique CDR3 amino acid sequences were identified. In total, 53 samples underwent TCR beta sequencing: roughly 25 tumors plus 27 peripheral blood samples.

Results and caveats for the whole study, not just this receptor: Changes in the blood repertoire were not tracked past 4 weeks after treatment. The single-armed trial design could not address effects of radiation dose or scheduling on the TCR repertoire. Because pretreatment tumor biopsies were not available, the baseline intratumoral presence of clonotypes could not be determined. Top tumor clonotypes rose in blood from baseline to 2 weeks post-radiation, then contracted by 4 weeks, suggesting transient expansion of tumor-resident clones.

In the paper's terms, the time point label means: baseline pretreatment blood. Reading the label with the study, this specimen's treatment or condition is: 15 Gy SBRT to primary tumor, nephrectomy 4 weeks later. To follow tumor-enriched clonotypes, peripheral blood was collected serially from radiation-treated patients at baseline and again at 2 weeks and 4 weeks after SBRT. All patients had renal cell carcinoma with clear cell pathology. The QIAamp DNA Blood Mini Kit (Qiagen) was used to prepare genomic DNA for TCR sequencing. The analyses included only samples that passed all quality control checks. V is trimmed back by 2 bases and J by 4 bases, and the junction contains 7 bases that no gene match accounts for. From cysteine to phenylalanine, the CDR3 is 14 amino acids long. Here the CDR3 DNA is all that survives: 42 bases in frame from base 1. CDR1 and CDR2 (GTSNPN, SVGIG) derive from the germline V gene (reference sequence).

TCR beta libraries were generated from genomic DNA with the immunoSEQ kit, following the manufacturer's recommendations. To prepare libraries, a first multiplex PCR with proprietary primers was run, followed by a second PCR that added unique barcodes, and a bead cleanup was done after each round. Each sample batch included a kit-provided positive control reaction and a negative control reaction. The final libraries underwent checking on an Agilent 4200 TapeStation D1000 ScreenTape, volumetric pooling, and quantification by qPCR. Sequencing was performed on an Illumina NextSeq500 using a MidOutput 150-cycle cartridge, with 156 Read1 cycles, 15 Index1 cycles, and the kit custom primers. The pooled library was loaded at around 0.98 pM, with a roughly 20% PhiX control spiked in. Turning to the authors' computational methods: The vendor-processed data were analyzed in R, and a clonotype was defined as all T cells that share the same CDR3 nucleotide sequence. For clone abundance analyses, frequencies were normalized to the 10,000 most abundant clones per sample. Public T cell clones, averaging fewer than five per sample, were removed before analysis. An abundance difference of at least 32-fold between compartments was the criterion for calling clonotypes tumor-enriched or baseline blood-enriched. A beta-binomial differential abundance model was applied to find clonotypes that expanded or contracted between blood time points. Tumor-blood repertoire similarity was measured with the Baroni-Urbani and Buser coefficient, and group comparisons used two-tailed Wilcoxon tests in R. TCRdb holds this immuneACCESS table with in-frame rearrangements only. Some clones are missing; in checked studies, unresolved V genes explain under half, and the rest has no known cause. That table gives V, J and clone size, and the DNA gave D and trimming. Within this sample are 87,000 or so clones, with approximately 86% of them counted one time only. The ten largest clonotypes hold almost 8% of the sample.

This clone appeared a few times. Its recognized antigen is unknown. Base qualities were left out, and no much larger clone turns up one base away. The source was blood, collected from a patient whose treatment included radiotherapy and nephrectomy. This clonotype originated in a man aged 50 to 59 with renal cell carcinoma. The rearranged segments are TRBV30 and TRBJ1-1; TRBD1 agrees with 7 junctional bases. The CDR3 amino acid sequence is: CAWSQDRVGTEAFF. The DNA sequence is TGTGCCTGGAGTCAAGACAGGGTAGGCACTGAAGCTTTCTTT.